The T cell receptor beta chain under discussion was sequenced for a study of shared clonotypes between healthy human individuals. The naive CD8 fraction comprised CD45RO-negative cells positively selected for CCR7 and excluded terminally differentiated effector memory CD45RA+ cells. An approximately 180 ng quantity of DNA, approximately 29,000 T cell genomes, went into the sorted-subset replicate PCRs. The authors' processing: Junction-only sequences produced by ImmunoSEQ had no quality scores, so filtering differed. Assay: immunoSEQ multiplex PCR; the TCRdb copy retains only in-frame clones and omits some. The DNA was the basis for D and trimming; V, J and clone size are from that table. The sample lists about 2 million clones, just under 95% occurring once. V lost 5 bases to trimming and J lost 7 bases, with 9 bases between them. This CDR3 contains 12 residues. CDR1 is MDHEN and CDR2 is SYDVKM in the germline V gene.

About this clone itself: What it binds is unknown.

Points from the study as a whole: The low donor count limited represented genetic and exposure-history diversity. Naive CD4 clonotypes overlapped across several donors at approximately 5%.

Sample: naive CD8+ T cells sorted from blood. This TCR derives from a man younger than 30 in good health. V gene TRBV28 combines with J gene TRBJ1-5; D uncertain. CDR3 in amino acids: CASSLEGQPQHF. CDR3 DNA sequence: TGTGCCAGCAGTCTGGAGGGACAGCCCCAGCATTTT.